The clone carrying this T cell receptor beta chain was observed at least ten times. Antigen: not known. These data originate in a study of T-cell memory formation after mild COVID-19. Study-level information: There were largely donor-specific TCR clusters.

Trimming took 5 bases from V and 7 from J; bases not matched to a gene: 8. Germline CDR1 is SEHNR and CDR2 is FQNEAQ (reference sequence). This CDR3 comprises 14 residues. 5'RACE with constant-segment primers yielded barcoded, UMI-tagged TCR alpha and TCR beta cDNA libraries. MiXCR, run by TCRdb on the 5' RACE reads, gives a single entry per CDR3 protein. The sample has roughly 100,000 distinct CDR3 sequences; roughly 12% are singletons. General observations from the study: SARS-CoV-2 specificity of second-wave clones peaking day 37 was unconfirmed.

This rearrangement joins TRBV7-9 to TRBJ2-1, with 7 bases lining up with TRBD2. Sequencing was performed on PBMCs or a T cell subset sorted from them (not recorded which). The TCR was taken from an adult woman who had mild COVID-19 (a few samples of this study predate the infection). Cell type and time point are not known. CDR3 amino acids: CASSPGLGTNEQFF. The DNA for the CDR3 is TGTGCCAGCAGCCCAGGACTAGGAACGAATGAGCAGTTCTTC. Filled out from reference TRBV7-9 and TRBJ2-1, the complete variable domain reads DTGVSQNPRHKITKRGQNVTFRCDPISEHNRLYWYRQTLGQGPEFLTYFQNEAQLEKSRLLSDRFSAERPKGSFSTLEIQRTEQGDSAMYLCASSPGLGTNEQFFGPGTRLTVL.